The 15 T cell receptor beta chains reported below all come from one sample, sequenced in a study of blood T cells in healthy people across ages (dated by TCRdb to between 2014 and 2017). Receptor libraries were prepared by 5' RACE. Sequencing was carried out with an Illumina HiSeq 2500. A second PCR of roughly 7 to 11 cycles was run with a J-beta primer mix and a sample-barcoded 5' primer. TCRdb itself trimmed the public reads at Q25 with fastp, ran MiXCR and retained productive beta chains. Each entry is one CDR3 protein sequence, shown with its most common DNA and genes. This sample has about 1.4 million distinct CDR3 sequences in its table, and 45% to 70% of those were observed once. The ten largest clones take up roughly 6.3% of the sample. The specimen sequenced was blood. These receptors all stem from a man in his late teens or twenties in good health.

As to this clonotype: Sequence at one end of the junction differs from germline and may be a read error. The chain has TRBV4-1 and TRBJ2-7; 7 bases are shared with TRBD1. In germline, CDR1 is MGHRA, CDR2 YSYEKL. The CDR3 sequence is 15 residues long. CDR3 protein: CASSQGGGSGYEQYF. The CDR3 DNA reads as TGCGCCAGCAGTCAAGGGGGCGGGTCCGGCTACGAGCAGTACTTC.

The gene calls are TRBV20-1 and TRBJ2-2; weak D call: TRBD1 (7 bases). V shed 0 bases and J shed 5 bases, with 13 bases lying between them. This CDR3 contains 15 residues. Germline lookup yields CDR1 DFQATT and CDR2 SNEGSKA (reference sequence). The CDR3 nucleotides are TGCAGTGCTAGAGATTCCCAGGGGGGTACCGGGGAGCTGTTTTTT. Its translation is CSARDSQGGTGELFF.

A few counts support this clonotype. V and J are TRBV5-1 and TRBJ1-2; tentatively, D is TRBD1 (5 bases). Trimming took 4 bases from V and 6 from J, leaving 10 bases between them. The CDR3 totals 12 residues. Germline-derived CDR1 and CDR2 are SGHRS and YFSETQ. The CDR3 DNA sequence: TGCGCCAGCAGCCCACCAGGGAATGGCTACACCTTC. Its protein product is CASSPPGNGYTF.

The chain carries TRBV5-1 and TRBJ2-3; TRBD2 matches 14 bases. The CDR3 sequence is 15 residues long. Germline CDR1 and CDR2: SGHRS and YFSETQ. With V trimmed by 5 bases and J by 6 bases, 5 bases remained unmatched. CDR3 loop: CASSPRTSGGDTQYF. Here the CDR3 DNA reads TGCGCCAGCAGTCCGAGGACTAGCGGGGGGGATACGCAGTATTTT.

The chain recombines TRBV2 with TRBJ1-2; perhaps TRBD1 as D (5 bases). From germline, CDR1 is SNHLY and CDR2 FYNNEI. The V end lost 5 bases, the J end lost 6 bases, and 19 bases lay between the germline ends. CDR3 length: 15 residues. The CDR3 DNA reads TGTGCCAGCAGTCCACTCTCGCCAGGGAAGAATGGCTACACCTTC. It yields the protein CASSPLSPGKNGYTF. Drawing the rest from reference TRBV2 and TRBJ1-2, the complete variable domain is EPEVTQTPSHQVTQMGQEVILRCVPISNHLYFYWYRQILGQKVEFLVSFYNNEISEKSEIFDDQFSVERPDGSNFTLKIRSTKLEDSAMYFCASSPLSPGKNGYTFGSGTRLTVV.

V and J are TRBV7-6 and TRBJ2-2; perhaps TRBD1 as D (6 bases). The CDR3 loop spans 16 amino acids. The germline CDR1 and CDR2 sequences are SGHVS and FNYEAQ. Trimming removed 6 bases at V and 1 base at J, with 15 bases between. The CDR3 DNA sequence: TGTGCCAGCAGATACCCTGGACAGAGGAACACCGGGGAGCTGTTTTTT. It encodes CASRYPGQRNTGELFF.

This chain connects TRBV18 to TRBJ2-3; 7 nucleotides align to TRBD2. J was trimmed by 2 bases and V by 4 bases; bases with no gene match: 6. The CDR3 contains 15 residues. Germline V gene data show CDR1 as KGHSH and CDR2 as LQKENI. The CDR3: CASSRTSVNTDTQYF. Written as DNA, the CDR3 is TGTGCCAGCTCACGAACTAGCGTCAACACAGATACGCAGTATTTT.

The rearrangement uses TRBV3-1 and TRBJ1-4, with D tentatively TRBD1 (5 bases). This CDR3 has 16 residues. Germline CDR1 LGHDT, CDR2 YNNKEL (reference sequence). V was shortened by 0 bases and J by 0 bases, with 8 bases between the two germline ends. CDR3 region: CASSQDRVATNEKLFF. DNA of the CDR3: TGTGCCAGCAGCCAAGACAGGGTTGCAACTAATGAAAAACTGTTTTTT.

This clonotype was detected a few times. J is TRBJ1-5 and V is TRBV27, with 10 bases matching TRBD1. The ends lost 3 bases at V and 2 bases at J; junction bases unmatched: 4. Germline V gene data show CDR1 as MNHEY and CDR2 as SMNVEV (reference sequence). The CDR3 runs to 16 residues. CDR3 bases: TGTGCCAGCAGTTTGGGGACAGGGGTGGGCAATCAGCCCCAGCATTTT. It encodes CASSLGTGVGNQPQHF.

V gene TRBV15 combines with J gene TRBJ2-1; 8 positions match TRBD2. The CDR3 is 16 residues long. J gave up 0 bases and V 7 bases, and 8 bases lay outside the gene matches. CDR1 is LNHNV, CDR2 YYDKDF, per germline (reference sequence). As DNA, the CDR3 is TGTGCCACCAAAAGCGGGGGCCCAAGCTCCTACAATGAGCAGTTCTTC. Protein product: CATKSGGPSSYNEQFF.

The chain has TRBV4-3 and TRBJ2-2; D call uncertain. CDR1 and CDR2 from the germline V gene are LGHNA and YSLEER. The V end lost 6 bases, the J end lost 1 base, and 12 bases lay between the germline ends. This CDR3 contains 15 residues. CDR3: CASSPVAGNTGELFF. CDR3 coding DNA: TGCGCCAGCAGTCCCGTCGCAGGGAACACCGGGGAGCTGTTTTTT.

This rearrangement joins TRBV6-2 or TRBV6-3 to TRBJ2-2, with a tentative D call TRBD2 (6 bases). Trimming took off 11 bases at V and 5 bases at J, with 12 bases between the two ends. The length of the CDR3 is 12 residues. The V gene's germline CDR1 is MNHEY and CDR2 SVGEGT. CDR3 residues: CAALGGTGELFF. As DNA, the CDR3 is TGTGCCGCCCTCGGGGGAACCGGGGAGCTGTTTTTT.

The chain has TRBV2 and TRBJ1-6; D possibly corresponds to TRBD1 (5 bases). The CDR3 is made up of 15 amino acids. V lost 4 bases and J 4 bases, leaving 11 bases between the germline ends. Germline V gene lookup returns CDR1 SNHLY and CDR2 FYNNEI. The CDR3 loop reads CASSVETAYNSPLHF. In DNA, the CDR3 is TGTGCCAGCAGTGTCGAGACAGCGTATAATTCACCCCTCCACTTT.

The chain is built from TRBV21-1 and TRBJ2-7; TRBD1 is the table's D call and was not checked against the DNA. TRBV21-1 is labeled a pseudogene. The CDR3 runs 17 residues. Here the CDR3 reads CASSNLETGVRGYEQYF. CDR3 DNA: TGTGCCAGCAGCAATCTGGAGACAGGGGTTCGAGGCTACGAGCAGTACTTC.

The J gene is TRBJ2-3, the V gene TRBV4-3, with D perhaps matching TRBD2 (6 bases). Trimming shortened V by 1 base and J by 6 bases, and 20 bases separated the two germline ends. Germline assignment: CDR1 LGHNA and CDR2 YSLEER. The CDR3 contains 17 residues. The CDR3 protein is CASSQGVGGTQTDTQYF. CDR3 DNA: TGCGCCAGCAGCCAAGGGGTCGGCGGGACGCAGACCGATACGCAGTATTTT.